In this sample, the clone carrying this TCR beta chain turned up many times. Its antigen is undetermined. These data are taken from a study of identical twins. Study outcomes and limitations: Within cord blood, abundant beta clonotypes carried fewer insertions, but memory repertoires showed no such trend. Out-of-frame sharing of TCR alpha in monozygotic twins was underestimated by models.

TCRdb recomputed calls from the 5' RACE reads with MiXCR, one row per CDR3 protein. The table records around 690,000 distinct CDR3 sequences, 20% to 25% of them present only once. This sample also appeared in a second study, on T cells expressing NK-cell markers.

The specimen sequenced was PBMCs. This sequence was found in a woman aged 18-35 years in good health.

The CDR3 DNA sequence: TGCAGTGCCACCCGGGAGGGCGATACGCAGTATTTT. Translating it yields CSATREGDTQYF. The J gene is TRBJ2-3, the V gene TRBV20-1; TRBD2 agrees at 8 bases. The CDR3 loop spans 12 amino acids. CDR1 DFQATT and CDR2 SNEGSKA come from the germline V gene (reference sequence). The junction had 5 bases not matched to a gene; V was cut back by 6 bases and J by 6 bases.